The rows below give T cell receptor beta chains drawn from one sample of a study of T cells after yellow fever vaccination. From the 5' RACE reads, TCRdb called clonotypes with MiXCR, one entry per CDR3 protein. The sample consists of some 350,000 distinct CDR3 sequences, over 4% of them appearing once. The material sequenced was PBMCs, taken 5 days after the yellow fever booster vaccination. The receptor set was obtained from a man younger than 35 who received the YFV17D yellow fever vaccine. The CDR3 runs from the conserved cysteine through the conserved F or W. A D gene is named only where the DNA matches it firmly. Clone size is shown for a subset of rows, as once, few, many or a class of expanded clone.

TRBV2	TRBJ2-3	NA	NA	TGTGCCAGCAGGGGGGAGGAAGATACGCAGTATTTT	CASRGEEDTQYF
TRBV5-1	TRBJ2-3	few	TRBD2	TGCGCCAGCAGCATCGGGGGGACAGATACGCAGTATTTT	CASSIGGTDTQYF
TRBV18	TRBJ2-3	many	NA	TGTGCCAGCTCACCACTTGACAGCACAGATACGCAGTATTTT	CASSPLDSTDTQYF
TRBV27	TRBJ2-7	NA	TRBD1	TGTGCCAGCAGCGACAGGGCCCACCTTTACGAGCAGTACTTC	CASSDRAHLYEQYF
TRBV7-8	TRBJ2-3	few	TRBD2	TGTGCCAGCAGCTATTTATTGGCGGGCGGGGGGGCGTACTTT	CASSYLLAGGGAYF
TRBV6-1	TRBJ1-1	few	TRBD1	TGTGCCAGCAGAAGACAGGGGGAGGCTGAAGCTTTCTTT	CASRRQGEAEAFF
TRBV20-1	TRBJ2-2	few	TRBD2	TGCAGTGCTAGTATGGCGGGGGGCGACACCGGGGAGCTGTTTTTT	CSASMAGGDTGELFF
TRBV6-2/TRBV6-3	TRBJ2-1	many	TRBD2	TGTGCCAGCAGTTACGGTCGGGGGGGCAGGGATGAGCAGTTCTTC	CASSYGRGGRDEQFF
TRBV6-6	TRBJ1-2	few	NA	TGTGCCAGCAGTTACTCGGGGGGAAGCGGCTACACCTTC	CASSYSGGSGYTF
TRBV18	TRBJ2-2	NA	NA	TGTGCCAGCTCACCAGGGACCGGGACCCTGAACACCGGGGAGCTGTTTTTT	CASSPGTGTLNTGELFF
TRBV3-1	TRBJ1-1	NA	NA	TGTGCCAGCAGCCAATCGACCGTTGCGGCTGAAGCTTTCTTT	CASSQSTVAAEAFF
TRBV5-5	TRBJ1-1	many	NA	TGTGCCAGCAGCTACTTAACACGGAACACTGAAGCTTTCTTT	CASSYLTRNTEAFF
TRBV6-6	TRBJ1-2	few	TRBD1	TGTGCCAGCAACGGACAGGAGGACTATGGCTACACCTTC	CASNGQEDYGYTF
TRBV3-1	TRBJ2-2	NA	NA	TGTGCCAGCAGCCAAGGGGCTCTACGTGGCGCCGGGGAGCTGTTTTTT	CASSQGALRGAGELFF
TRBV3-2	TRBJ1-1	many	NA	TGTGCCAGCAACCAGGACGTAACGGTGGGAACGAGAACTGAAGCTTTCTTT	CASNQDVTVGTRTEAFF
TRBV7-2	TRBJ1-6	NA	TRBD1	TGTGCCAGCAGCAGCCGGGACAGGGGGGCCAGTTCACCCCTCCACTTT	CASSSRDRGASSPLHF